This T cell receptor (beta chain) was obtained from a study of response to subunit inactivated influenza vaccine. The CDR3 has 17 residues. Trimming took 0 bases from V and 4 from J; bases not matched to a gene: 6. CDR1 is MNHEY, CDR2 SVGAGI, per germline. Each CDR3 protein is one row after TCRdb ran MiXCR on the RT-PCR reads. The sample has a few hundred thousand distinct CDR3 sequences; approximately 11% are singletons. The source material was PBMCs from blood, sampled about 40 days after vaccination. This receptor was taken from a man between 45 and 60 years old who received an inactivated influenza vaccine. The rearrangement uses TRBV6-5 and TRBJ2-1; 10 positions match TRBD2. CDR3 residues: CASSYSTRTSGYNEQFF. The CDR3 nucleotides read TGTGCCAGCAGTTACTCGACCAGGACTAGCGGTTACAATGAGCAGTTCTTC.